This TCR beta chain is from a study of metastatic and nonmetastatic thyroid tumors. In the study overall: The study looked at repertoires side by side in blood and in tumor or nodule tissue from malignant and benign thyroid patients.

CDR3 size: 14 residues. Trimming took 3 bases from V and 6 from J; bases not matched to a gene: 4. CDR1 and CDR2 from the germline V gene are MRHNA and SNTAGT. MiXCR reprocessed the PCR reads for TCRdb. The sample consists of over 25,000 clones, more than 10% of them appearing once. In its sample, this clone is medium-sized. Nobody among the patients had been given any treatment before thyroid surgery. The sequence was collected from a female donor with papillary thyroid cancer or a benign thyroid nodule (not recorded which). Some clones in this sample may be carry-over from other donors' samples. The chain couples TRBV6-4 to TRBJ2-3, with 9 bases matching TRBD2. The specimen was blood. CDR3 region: CASSDGSGRDTQYF. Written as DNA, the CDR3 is TGTGCCAGCAGTGATGGCAGCGGGAGGGATACGCAGTATTTT.